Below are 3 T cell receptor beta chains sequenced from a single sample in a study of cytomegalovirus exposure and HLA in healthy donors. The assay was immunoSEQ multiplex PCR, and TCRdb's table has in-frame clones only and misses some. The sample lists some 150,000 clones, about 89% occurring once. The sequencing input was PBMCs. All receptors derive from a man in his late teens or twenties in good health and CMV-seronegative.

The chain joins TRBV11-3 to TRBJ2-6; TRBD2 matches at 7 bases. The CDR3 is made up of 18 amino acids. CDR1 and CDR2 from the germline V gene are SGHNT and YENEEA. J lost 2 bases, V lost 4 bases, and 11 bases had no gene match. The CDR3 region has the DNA TGTGCCAGCAGCTCACAAAGCGGGATGGGTACTGGGGCCAACGTCCTGACTTTC. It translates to CASSSQSGMGTGANVLTF.

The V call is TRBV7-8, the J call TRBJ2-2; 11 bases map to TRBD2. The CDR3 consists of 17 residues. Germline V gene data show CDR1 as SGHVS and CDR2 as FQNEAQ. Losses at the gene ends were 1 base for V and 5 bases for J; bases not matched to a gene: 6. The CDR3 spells CASSLGTSGSRTGELFF. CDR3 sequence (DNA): TGTGCCAGCAGCTTAGGAACTAGCGGGAGCAGGACCGGGGAGCTGTTTTTT.

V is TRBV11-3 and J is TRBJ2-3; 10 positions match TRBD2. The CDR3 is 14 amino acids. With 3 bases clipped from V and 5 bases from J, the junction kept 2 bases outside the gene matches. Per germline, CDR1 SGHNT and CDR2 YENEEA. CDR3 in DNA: TGTGCCAGCAGCTTGAGGACTAGCGGAGATACGCAGTATTTT. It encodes CASSLRTSGDTQYF.